This is a list of T cell receptor beta chains from one sample in a study of blood T cell repertoires in COVID-19. Measured with immunoSEQ multiplex PCR; TCRdb has only the in-frame clones, and not every one. The data contain about 300,000 clones, 70% to 90% of them seen just once; the ten biggest clones take up about 9.8%. The sample was peripheral blood. These receptors came from a man aged 18-30 years with active or convalescent COVID-19. The CDR3 runs from the conserved cysteine through the conserved F or W. Each record gives: clone size, J gene, D gene, V gene, CDR3 protein, CDR3 DNA. A D gene is named only where the DNA matches it firmly. Clone size is given for some rows only: seen once, a few or many times, or a class if the clone is expanded.

. | TRBJ2-7 | . | TRBV11-2 | CASSSPTAANSYEQYF | TGTGCCAGCAGCTCGCCGACAGCAGCAAATTCCTACGAGCAGTACTTC
. | TRBJ2-1 | . | TRBV6-5 | CASSGNNEQFF | TGTGCCAGCTCAGGAAACAATGAGCAGTTCTTC
. | TRBJ1-6 | . | TRBV9 | CASSSGGSGNSPLHF | TGTGCCAGCAGTTCTGGGGGGTCAGGGAATTCACCCCTCCACTTT
once | TRBJ1-2 | . | TRBV6-5 | CASSYRPGGSNYGYTF | TGTGCCAGCAGTTACAGGCCAGGAGGCTCTAACTATGGCTACACCTTC
few | TRBJ1-6 | TRBD1 | TRBV5-6 | CASSGRDRGVGSPLHF | TGTGCCAGCAGCGGCCGGGACAGGGGGGTTGGGTCACCCCTCCACTTT
. | TRBJ1-5 | . | TRBV19 | CATTSSGGAGNQPQHF | TGTGCCACCACCAGCAGCGGGGGCGCGGGCAATCAGCCCCAGCATTTT
. | TRBJ1-1 | . | TRBV5-1 | CASSPEAVGEAFF | TGCGCCAGCAGCCCGGAGGCTGTCGGGGAAGCTTTCTTT
. | TRBJ2-7 | TRBD1 | TRBV5-1 | CASSQHDRGKQYF | TGCGCCAGCAGTCAGCACGACAGGGGGAAGCAGTACTTC
. | TRBJ2-1 | TRBD2 | TRBV9 | CASSVTDRGGEQFF | TGTGCCAGCAGCGTGACGGATCGGGGGGGTGAGCAGTTCTTC
few | TRBJ1-2 | TRBD1 | TRBV14 | CASSRQGAQFGYTF | TGTGCCAGCAGTCGTCAGGGGGCTCAATTTGGCTACACCTTC
. | TRBJ2-7 | TRBD1 | TRBV11-2 | CASSYGTGSTYEQYF | TGTGCCAGCAGCTACGGGACAGGGTCGACCTACGAGCAGTACTTC
. | TRBJ1-5 | . | TRBV6-1 | CASIETGLNQPQHF | TGTGCCAGCATTGAGACAGGCCTCAATCAGCCCCAGCATTTT
. | TRBJ1-6 | . | TRBV20-1 | CSAPGPLHF | TGCAGTGCCCCGGGTCCCCTCCACTTT
. | TRBJ2-7 | . | TRBV9 | CASSPQSGPSGEQYF | TGTGCCAGCAGCCCACAATCTGGGCCATCTGGGGAGCAGTACTTC
. | TRBJ1-2 | . | TRBV5-6 | CASSPSRITGNYGYTF | TGTGCCAGCAGCCCCTCCCGAATCACAGGGAACTATGGCTACACCTTC
. | TRBJ2-7 | . | TRBV2 | CASSPRASYEQYF | TGTGCCAGCAGTCCCCGAGCCTCCTACGAGCAGTACTTC
. | TRBJ1-5 | TRBD1 | TRBV3-1/TRBV3-2 | CASSPGQGANQPQHF | TGTGCCAGCAGCCCCGGACAGGGGGCTAATCAGCCCCAGCATTTT
. | TRBJ1-5 | . | TRBV2 | CASSVGQGGAQPQHF | TGTGCCAGCAGTGTTGGGCAGGGTGGTGCGCAGCCCCAGCATTTT
. | TRBJ1-1 | . | TRBV5-4 | CASSPRGVNSNTEAFF | TGTGCCAGCAGCCCGCGGGGTGTCAATTCGAACACTGAAGCTTTCTTT
. | TRBJ1-6 | TRBD1 | TRBV19 | CASSWTGENSPLHF | TGTGCCAGTAGTTGGACAGGGGAGAATTCACCCCTCCACTTT
. | TRBJ2-1 | . | TRBV4-1 | CASSQGQDPPYDEQFF | TGCGCCAGCAGCCAAGGGCAGGATCCTCCCTATGATGAGCAGTTCTTC
once | TRBJ1-4 | . | TRBV11-3 | CASSEGQSTNEKLFF | TGTGCCAGCAGCGAAGGACAGTCAACTAATGAAAAACTGTTTTTT
. | TRBJ2-1 | TRBD2 | TRBV6-5 | CASSYSGTSGYNEQFF | TGTGCCAGCAGTTACTCAGGGACTAGCGGGTACAATGAGCAGTTCTTC
once | TRBJ1-2 | . | TRBV3-1/TRBV3-2 | CASSQDGREVSYGYTF | TGTGCCAGCAGCCAAGACGGCAGGGAAGTCTCCTATGGCTACACCTTC
. | TRBJ2-1 | . | TRBV21-1 | CASSKGGYGRGKGSYNEQFF | TGTGCCAGCAGCAAAGGAGGGTATGGACGGGGAAAGGGCTCCTACAATGAGCAGTTCTTC